A single sample gave rise to the 4 T cell receptor beta chains below, sequenced in a study of T cells in Graves' hyperthyroidism and ophthalmopathy. Using RNA transcripts as the source, TCR beta CDR3 regions were amplified. Researchers ran a first-round RT-PCR on the TCR CDR3 using the HTBI primer set. MiXCR, applied by TCRdb to the multiplex PCR reads, yields one record per CDR3 protein. In the table there are roughly 660,000 distinct CDR3 sequences, 17% of which are singletons. Sequencing used blood. These receptors all come from a man aged 50 to 59 with Graves' hyperthyroidism.

The chain is built from TRBV5-1 and TRBJ1-4, with 7 bases matching TRBD1. Per the germline V gene, CDR1 is SGHRS and CDR2 is YFSETQ. V lost 0 bases to trimming and J lost 0 bases; unmatched junction nucleotides: 5. This CDR3 comprises 17 residues. This CDR3 reads CASSLGGQAATNEKLFF. CDR3 in DNA: TGCGCCAGCAGCTTGGGAGGACAGGCGGCAACTAATGAAAAACTGTTTTTT. Based on the CDR3 plus reference TRBV5-1 and TRBJ1-4, the full variable domain is KAGVTQTPRYLIKTRGQQVTLSCSPISGHRSVSWYQQTPGQGLQFLFEYFSETQRNKGNFPGRFSGRQFSNSRSEMNVSTLELGDSALYLCASSLGGQAATNEKLFFGSGTQLSVL.

This clonotype was observed at least ten times. The chain is built from TRBV11-3 and TRBJ2-2, with a possible D match to TRBD1 (7 bases). V lost 4 bases, J lost 3 bases, and 15 bases lay in between. The CDR3 sequence is 16 residues long. CDR1 is SGHNT and CDR2 is YENEEA in the germline V gene. The CDR3 here is CASSSGQGDYTGELFF. The CDR3 nucleotides are TGTGCCAGCAGCTCGGGGCAGGGGGACTACACCGGGGAGCTGTTTTTT.

The V call is TRBV20-1, the J call TRBJ2-3, with 9 positions matching TRBD2. J was trimmed by 4 bases and V by 6 bases; bases with no gene match: 5. CDR1 DFQATT and CDR2 SNEGSKA come from the germline V gene (reference sequence). CDR3 length: 13 residues. The CDR3 spells CSATLAGADTQYF. Written as DNA, the CDR3 is TGCAGTGCCACTTTAGCGGGAGCAGATACGCAGTATTTT.

V and J are TRBV5-1 and TRBJ1-6; 8 bases are shared with TRBD1. This CDR3 has 20 amino acids. Per the germline V gene, CDR1 is SGHRS and CDR2 is YFSETQ. Losses at the gene ends were 0 bases for V and 11 bases for J; bases not matched to a gene: 22. CDR3 coding DNA: TGCGCCAGCAGCTTGGCCAGGGGGCCCAGGGGAGACTTCAAGAATCCACCCCTCCACTTT. Its protein is CASSLARGPRGDFKNPPLHF.